A selection of T cell receptor beta chains follows, all from one sample in a study of beta chain features in type 1 diabetes. The protocol was immunoSEQ multiplex PCR, while the TCRdb copy is restricted to in-frame clones and leaves out a portion. This table has about 160,000 clones, 7.8% appearing once. Sample: central memory CD4+ T cells from blood. These receptors were taken from a woman aged 40 to 50 with type 1 diabetes. CDR3s include the opening cysteine and the closing phenylalanine or tryptophan. A D gene is named only where the DNA matches it firmly. The size field is filled for only some rows; it gives once, few, many or a size class.

d_call,j_call,clone_size,v_call,cdr3_nt,cdr3_aa
NA,TRBJ1-2,few,TRBV5-1,TGCGCCAGCACCCTCGGGATGGGCTATGGCTACACCTTC,CASTLGMGYGYTF
TRBD1,TRBJ2-1,many,TRBV11-2,TGTGCCAGCAGCTTGGGACAGGTTTACAATGAGCAGTTCTTC,CASSLGQVYNEQFF
NA,TRBJ1-4,NA,TRBV6-6,TGTGCCAGCAGTTACTCATCCCCTTCGGGGGAAAAACTGTTTTTT,CASSYSSPSGEKLFF
NA,TRBJ2-5,NA,TRBV14,TGTGCCAGCAGCCAAGAGACAGTCTTAGAGACCCAGTACTTC,CASSQETVLETQYF
TRBD1,TRBJ2-4,many,TRBV29-1,TGCAGCGTTGAAGAGTGGGGGACAGGGCTTTACATTCAGTACTTC,CSVEEWGTGLYIQYF
NA,TRBJ1-2,few,TRBV28,TGTGCCAGCAGTTTGGGGGCGGCGAGCTATGGCTACACCTTC,CASSLGAASYGYTF
TRBD2,TRBJ2-1,few,TRBV7-7,TGTGCCAGCAGCCCGGGGGGGAGGACGAATGAGCAGTTCTTC,CASSPGGRTNEQFF
NA,TRBJ2-2,few,TRBV7-9,TGTGCCAGCAGCTCCACAGGGAAGTACACCGGGGAGCTGTTTTTT,CASSSTGKYTGELFF
NA,TRBJ1-1,NA,TRBV7-9,TGTGCCAGCAGCTTCTCGACAGTATACACTGAAGCTTTCTTT,CASSFSTVYTEAFF
NA,TRBJ2-5,NA,TRBV5-1,TGCGCCAGCAGCGGTCTGCCGTCGACACCCCAAGAGACCCAGTACTTC,CASSGLPSTPQETQYF
TRBD1,TRBJ2-1,few,TRBV5-1,TGCGCCAGCAGCTTGGAGGGACAGGATTACAATGAGCAGTTCTTC,CASSLEGQDYNEQFF
TRBD2,TRBJ2-1,few,TRBV7-2,TGTGCCAGCAGCCCAGGGGCGGGACTAGCGGAGAACGAGCAGTTCTTC,CASSPGAGLAENEQFF
TRBD1,TRBJ2-7,NA,TRBV11-1,TGTGCCAGCAGCAGACCGGGACAGGAAAGCCACGAGCAGTACTTC,CASSRPGQESHEQYF
TRBD2,TRBJ2-7,few,TRBV5-1,TGCGCCAGCAGCTTGGTGCTAGCGGGAGGGCCCGGCGAGCAGTACTTC,CASSLVLAGGPGEQYF
TRBD1,TRBJ1-1,NA,TRBV29-1,TGCAGCGCAAGGACAGGGAACACTGAAGCTTTCTTT,CSARTGNTEAFF
TRBD1,TRBJ1-2,few,TRBV2,TGTGCCAGCAGGGGGGATGGGACAGGGGGCGTCTCGCGGTCCTATGGCTACACCTTC,CASRGDGTGGVSRSYGYTF
NA,TRBJ2-7,few,TRBV7-2,TGTGCCAGCAGCCCACCGGGAATCTACGAGCAGTACTTC,CASSPPGIYEQYF
NA,TRBJ1-2,NA,TRBV2,TGTGCCAGCAGTGAAGGCCCACCGGACTATGGCTACACCTTC,CASSEGPPDYGYTF
NA,TRBJ2-1,many,TRBV28,TGTGCCAGCAGTTACATCCTAGCTTCCCACAATGAGCAGTTCTTC,CASSYILASHNEQFF
NA,TRBJ1-1,few,TRBV18,TGTGCCAGCTCTCGCGTTGGTGAAGCTTTCTTT,CASSRVGEAFF
NA,TRBJ2-1,NA,TRBV6-5,TGTGCCAGCAGTTTTAGCAGTGATTACAATGAGCAGTTCTTC,CASSFSSDYNEQFF
NA,TRBJ1-4,NA,TRBV5-4,TGTGCCAGCAGTAGCCAACTATCGGCTAATGAAAAACTGTTTTTT,CASSSQLSANEKLFF
TRBD1,TRBJ2-3,NA,TRBV9,TGTGCCAGCAGCACCCGGACAGGGGGCGGCACAGATACGCAGTATTTT,CASSTRTGGGTDTQYF
TRBD2,TRBJ2-1,few,TRBV28,TGTGCCAGCACCGGGGGACTAGCGGGGGTCAATGAGCAGTTCTTC,CASTGGLAGVNEQFF
TRBD2,TRBJ2-2,few,TRBV4-2,TGTGCCAGCAGCCAAGATGGGACTAGCGGGGCTTACACCGGGGAGCTGTTTTTT,CASSQDGTSGAYTGELFF
NA,TRBJ1-2,few,TRBV7-2,TGTGCCAGCAGCTTAGCCACCCAAGCGGGCTACACCTTC,CASSLATQAGYTF
TRBD1,TRBJ2-1,few,TRBV11-2,TGTGCCAGCAGCGCCGGACAGGGGCCTTACAATGAGCAGTTCTTC,CASSAGQGPYNEQFF
NA,TRBJ2-7,few,TRBV6-1,TGTGCCAGCAGTGATACAGGGAGATACGAGCAGTACTTC,CASSDTGRYEQYF
NA,TRBJ1-1,NA,TRBV6-5,TGTGCCAGCAGTTACGGGGCCTCGAACACTGAAGCTTTCTTT,CASSYGASNTEAFF
NA,TRBJ2-7,many,TRBV7-2,TGTGCCAGCAGCTTTCGGACACCCAGCTACGAGCAGTACTTC,CASSFRTPSYEQYF
NA,TRBJ1-1,few,TRBV11-2,TGTGCCAGCAGTCGGCAGGGTGCCACTGAAGCTTTCTTT,CASSRQGATEAFF
TRBD2,TRBJ2-3,many,TRBV9,TGTGCCAGCAGCGTCGGGAGCGGGGGCACAGATACGCAGTATTTT,CASSVGSGGTDTQYF
TRBD2,TRBJ2-7,NA,TRBV18,TGTGCCAGCTCAAATCGGCTAGCGGGAGTTGGATACGAGCAGTACTTC,CASSNRLAGVGYEQYF
NA,TRBJ2-1,NA,TRBV6-5,TGTGCCAGCAGTTACTTATATGGAGTTAGGTTCTTC,CASSYLYGVRFF
NA,TRBJ1-1,NA,TRBV7-9,TGTGCCAGCAGCTTACACGGGATGAACACTGAAGCTTTCTTT,CASSLHGMNTEAFF
NA,TRBJ2-1,few,TRBV2,TGTGCCAGCACCTACCCGGGGAGTGGCGCCAATGAGCAGTTCTTC,CASTYPGSGANEQFF
NA,TRBJ1-4,NA,TRBV18,TGTGCCAGCTCACCACAGAATATGCAGGTGGTTAATGAAAAACTGTTTTTT,CASSPQNMQVVNEKLFF
NA,TRBJ2-6,few,TRBV28,TGTGCCAGCCGTGGGAGCTCTGGGGCCAACGTCCTGACTTTC,CASRGSSGANVLTF
NA,TRBJ1-5,NA,TRBV2,TGTGCCAGCACCCCCAGGGAAGGTGGCAATCAGCCCCAGCATTTT,CASTPREGGNQPQHF
TRBD1,TRBJ1-5,few,TRBV6-5,TGTGCCAGCAGGGAGACAGGGAGTGGGAATCAGCCCCAGCATTTT,CASRETGSGNQPQHF
NA,TRBJ1-1,NA,TRBV30,TGTGCCTGGAGTTCCCGGGGAGGGAGCACTGAAGCTTTCTTT,CAWSSRGGSTEAFF
NA,TRBJ1-2,few,TRBV7-9,TGTGCCAGCAGCCCGAGCGCGGGGGGGGTGTATGGCTACACCTTC,CASSPSAGGVYGYTF
NA,TRBJ2-5,many,TRBV29-1,TGCAGCGCGCAGGGAAGCGAGACCCAGTACTTC,CSAQGSETQYF
TRBD2,TRBJ2-7,NA,TRBV30,TGTGCCTGGGGAGGGACTAGCCAGGACGAGCAGTACTTC,CAWGGTSQDEQYF
TRBD1,TRBJ1-2,NA,TRBV15,TGTGCCACCAGCAGGGTAGGGACAGACCGGGGAAGCTACACCTTC,CATSRVGTDRGSYTF
NA,TRBJ2-7,NA,TRBV7-2,TGTGCCAGCAGCCCCCCAACAGACTACGAGCAGTACTTC,CASSPPTDYEQYF
NA,TRBJ2-7,NA,TRBV20-1,TGCAGTGCTAGCAGGGACTACGAGCAGTACTTC,CSASRDYEQYF
NA,TRBJ1-1,NA,TRBV19,TGTGCCAGTAGTATTGGATTAGAGGCTGCGAGGAACACTGAAGCTTTCTTT,CASSIGLEAARNTEAFF